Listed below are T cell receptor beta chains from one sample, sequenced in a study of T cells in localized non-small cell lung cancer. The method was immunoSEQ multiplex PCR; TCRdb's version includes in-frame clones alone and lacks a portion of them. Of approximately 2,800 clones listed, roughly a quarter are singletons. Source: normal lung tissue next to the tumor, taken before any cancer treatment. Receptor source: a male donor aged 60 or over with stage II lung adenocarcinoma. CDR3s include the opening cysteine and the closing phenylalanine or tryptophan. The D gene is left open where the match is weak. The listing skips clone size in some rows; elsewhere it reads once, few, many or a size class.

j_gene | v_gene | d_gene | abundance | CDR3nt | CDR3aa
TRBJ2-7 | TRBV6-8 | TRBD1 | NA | TGTGCCAGCAGTTTGGGACAGGTAATCGACGAGCAGTACTTC | CASSLGQVIDEQYF
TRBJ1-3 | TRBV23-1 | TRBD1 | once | TGCGCCAGCAGTCAATCGCCCCCCGGCAGGGGGCAGTCTGGAAACACCATATATTTT | CASSQSPPGRGQSGNTIYF
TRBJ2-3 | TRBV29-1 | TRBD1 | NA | TGCAGCGTTGATGGTCAGGGGGCGCCTACGCAGTATTTT | CSVDGQGAPTQYF
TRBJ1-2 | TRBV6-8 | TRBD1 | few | TGTGCCAGCAGCCCCAGGGGGCGTGGCTACACCTTC | CASSPRGRGYTF
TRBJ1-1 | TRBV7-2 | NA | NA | TGTGCCAGCAGCCCCCGGCCGAACACTGAAGCTTTCTTT | CASSPRPNTEAFF
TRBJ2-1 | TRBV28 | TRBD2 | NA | TGTGCCAGCAGTTCCCCGGCTAGCGGGATGGTTGAGCAGTTCTTC | CASSSPASGMVEQFF
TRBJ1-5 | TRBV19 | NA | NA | TGTGCCAGTAGTATAGGAGGGGCCTGGGTATCTCAGCCCCAGCATTTT | CASSIGGAWVSQPQHF
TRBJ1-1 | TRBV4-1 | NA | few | TGCGCCAGCAGCCAAGATGGGAATGAGGGCACTGAAGCTTTCTTT | CASSQDGNEGTEAFF
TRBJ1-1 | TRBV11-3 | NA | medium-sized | TGTGCCAGCAGCCAACAGGTAATGAACACTGAAGCTTTCTTT | CASSQQVMNTEAFF
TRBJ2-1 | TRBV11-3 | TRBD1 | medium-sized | TGTGCCAGCAGCTTGAACTATGGACAGGGAAGGATGGGCAATGAGCAGTTCTTC | CASSLNYGQGRMGNEQFF
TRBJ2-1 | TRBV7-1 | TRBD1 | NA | TGTGCCAGCAGCTTAGGACAGGGGGCGAGGAATGAGCAGTTCTTC | CASSLGQGARNEQFF
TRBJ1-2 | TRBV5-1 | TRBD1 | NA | TGCGCCAGCAGCTCCGACAGGGGGCTAGGTGGCTACACCTTC | CASSSDRGLGGYTF
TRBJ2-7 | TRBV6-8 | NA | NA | TGTGCCAGCAGTTATGTGGGGAACGAGCAGTACTTC | CASSYVGNEQYF
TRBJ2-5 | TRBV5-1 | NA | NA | TGCGCCAGCAGCTTCCGAGCAGCTCAAGAGACCCAGTACTTC | CASSFRAAQETQYF
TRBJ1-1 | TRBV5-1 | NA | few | TGCGCCAGCAGCTGGGCAGGGAGGGACACTGAAGCTTTCTTT | CASSWAGRDTEAFF
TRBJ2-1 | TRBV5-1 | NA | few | TGCGCCAGCAGCTTCGGGACGGCGAGCAGTGAGCAGTTCTTC | CASSFGTASSEQFF
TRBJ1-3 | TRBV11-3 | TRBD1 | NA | TGTGCCAGCAGCTTGGCACCCGTAACACAGGGGGCGCCTGGAAACACCATATATTTT | CASSLAPVTQGAPGNTIYF
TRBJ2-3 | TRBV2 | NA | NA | TGTGCCAGCAGTGAAGGTGCAGTCGGCACAGATACGCAGTATTTT | CASSEGAVGTDTQYF
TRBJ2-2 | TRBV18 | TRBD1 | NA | TGTGCCAGCTCATCGAGACAGGGGGAGAACACCGGGGAGCTGTTTTTT | CASSSRQGENTGELFF
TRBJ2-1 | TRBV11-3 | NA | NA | TGTGCCAGCAGCTTAAATCAGGGTTGGGATTTTGAGCAGTTCTTC | CASSLNQGWDFEQFF
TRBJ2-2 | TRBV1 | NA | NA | TGCACCAGCAGCCTTGCTGGAGGGACAGGGCCCGGGGAGCTGTTTTTT | CTSSLAGGTGPGELFF
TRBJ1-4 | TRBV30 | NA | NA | TGTGCCTGGAGTGACTCGAACGCCCACGGTAATGAAAAACTGTTTTTT | CAWSDSNAHGNEKLFF
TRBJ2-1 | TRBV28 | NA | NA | TGTGCCAGCAGTCGACGAAACAATGAGCAGTTCTTC | CASSRRNNEQFF
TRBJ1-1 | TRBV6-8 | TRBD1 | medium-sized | TGTGCCAGCTTCCCAGTGGGTCGGACAGGGGGCTCCGAGACTGAAGCTTTCTTT | CASFPVGRTGGSETEAFF
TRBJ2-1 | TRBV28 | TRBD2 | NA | TGTGCCAGCAGCCCCTCGAGGGGACTAGCGGGAGGGCCTCAGTTCTTC | CASSPSRGLAGGPQFF
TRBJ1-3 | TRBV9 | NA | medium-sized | TGTGCCAGCAGCGTCTCCCCCTCAGGGTTCTCCGGAAACACCATATATTTT | CASSVSPSGFSGNTIYF
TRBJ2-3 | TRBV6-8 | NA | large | TGTGCCAGCAGTAGAGGAAGGGGAGATACGCAGTATTTT | CASSRGRGDTQYF
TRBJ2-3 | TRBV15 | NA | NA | TGTGCCACCAGCTCCCCCCAAGCCAGGACAGCTTATAGCACAGATACGCAGTATTTT | CATSSPQARTAYSTDTQYF
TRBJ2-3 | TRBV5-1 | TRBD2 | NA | TGCGCCAGCAGCTTGGAGGCTAGCGGGGGGCTTTCTAGCACAGATACGCAGTATTTT | CASSLEASGGLSSTDTQYF
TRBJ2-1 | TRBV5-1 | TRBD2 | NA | TGCGCCAGCAGCCTCCCCGGGACTAACTACAATGAGCAGTTCTTC | CASSLPGTNYNEQFF
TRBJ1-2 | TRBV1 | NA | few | TGCGCCAGCAGCCAAGGACGACAGGGCCGTGGCTACACCTTC | CASSQGRQGRGYTF
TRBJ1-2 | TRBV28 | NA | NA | TGTGCCAGCAGTACCGTCGGGGGGACTCCTAACTATGGCTACACCTTC | CASSTVGGTPNYGYTF